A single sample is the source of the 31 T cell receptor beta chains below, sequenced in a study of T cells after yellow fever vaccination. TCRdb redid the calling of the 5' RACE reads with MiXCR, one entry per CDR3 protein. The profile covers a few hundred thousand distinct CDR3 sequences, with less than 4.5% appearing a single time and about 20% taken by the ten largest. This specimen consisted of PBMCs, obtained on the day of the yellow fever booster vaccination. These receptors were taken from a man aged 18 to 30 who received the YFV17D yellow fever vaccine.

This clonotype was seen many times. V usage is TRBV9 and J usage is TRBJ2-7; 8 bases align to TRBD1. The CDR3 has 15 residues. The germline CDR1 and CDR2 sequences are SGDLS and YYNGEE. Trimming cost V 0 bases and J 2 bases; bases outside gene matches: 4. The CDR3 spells CASSVDNRGAYEQYF. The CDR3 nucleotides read TGTGCCAGCAGCGTAGATAACAGGGGGGCCTACGAGCAGTACTTC.

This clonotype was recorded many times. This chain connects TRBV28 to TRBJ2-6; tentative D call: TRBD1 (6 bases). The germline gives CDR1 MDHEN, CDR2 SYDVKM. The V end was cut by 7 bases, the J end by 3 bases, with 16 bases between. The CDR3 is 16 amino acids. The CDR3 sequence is CASNGQPLSGANVLTF. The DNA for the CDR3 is TGTGCCAGCAATGGACAGCCCCTGAGTGGGGCCAACGTCCTGACTTTC.

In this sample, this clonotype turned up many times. The CDR3 sequence: CASSPGSTDTQYF. DNA of the CDR3: TGTGCCAGCAGCCCAGGGAGCACAGATACGCAGTATTTT. This sequence joins TRBV18 and TRBJ2-3; D is possibly TRBD1 (5 bases). The V end was cut by 8 bases, the J end by 0 bases, with 9 bases between. CDR3 length: 13 residues. The V gene's germline CDR1 is KGHSH and CDR2 LQKENI.

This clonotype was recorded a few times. The DNA for the CDR3 is TGTGCCAGCACCCCCCCGGAGTCGAAGGGCTACACCTTC. The encoded protein is CASTPPESKGYTF. The V gene is TRBV12-3 or TRBV12-4, the J gene TRBJ1-2; D call uncertain. With 7 bases removed from V and 8 bases from J, the gap between germline ends came to 17 bases. CDR3 length equals 13 residues.

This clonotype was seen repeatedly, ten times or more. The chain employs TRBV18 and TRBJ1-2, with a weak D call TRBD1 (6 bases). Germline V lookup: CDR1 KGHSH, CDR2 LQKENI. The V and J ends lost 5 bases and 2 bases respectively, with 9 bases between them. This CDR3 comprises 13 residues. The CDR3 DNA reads TGTGCCAGCTCAGCCGACAGGAACTATGGCTACACCTTC. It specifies CASSADRNYGYTF.

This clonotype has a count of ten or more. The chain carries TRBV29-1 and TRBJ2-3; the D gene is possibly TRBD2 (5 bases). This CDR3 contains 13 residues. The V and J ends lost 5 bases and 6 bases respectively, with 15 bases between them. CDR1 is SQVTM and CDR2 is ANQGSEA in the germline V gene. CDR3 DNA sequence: TGCAGCGTTCCTAGAGGGCACCGGGATACGCAGTATTTT. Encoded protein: CSVPRGHRDTQYF.

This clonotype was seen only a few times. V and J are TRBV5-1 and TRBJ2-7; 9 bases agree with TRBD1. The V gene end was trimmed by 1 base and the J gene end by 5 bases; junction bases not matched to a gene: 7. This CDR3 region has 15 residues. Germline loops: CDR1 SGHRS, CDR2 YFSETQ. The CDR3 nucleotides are TGCGCCAGCAGCTTGTTAGGACAGGGGCTCAACGAGCAGTACTTC. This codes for CASSLLGQGLNEQYF.

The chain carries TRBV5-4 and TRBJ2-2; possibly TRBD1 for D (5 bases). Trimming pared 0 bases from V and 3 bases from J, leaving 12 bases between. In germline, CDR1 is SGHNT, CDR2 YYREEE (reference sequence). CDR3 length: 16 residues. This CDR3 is CASSLGQSTYTGELFF. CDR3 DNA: TGTGCCAGCAGCTTGGGACAGTCGACCTACACCGGGGAGCTGTTTTTT.

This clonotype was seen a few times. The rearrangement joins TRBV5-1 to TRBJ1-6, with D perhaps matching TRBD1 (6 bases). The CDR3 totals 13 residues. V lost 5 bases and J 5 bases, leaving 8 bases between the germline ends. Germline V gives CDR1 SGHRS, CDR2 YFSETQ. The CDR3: CASRQGNNSPLHF. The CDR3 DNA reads TGCGCCAGCAGGCAGGGGAATAATTCACCCCTCCACTTT.

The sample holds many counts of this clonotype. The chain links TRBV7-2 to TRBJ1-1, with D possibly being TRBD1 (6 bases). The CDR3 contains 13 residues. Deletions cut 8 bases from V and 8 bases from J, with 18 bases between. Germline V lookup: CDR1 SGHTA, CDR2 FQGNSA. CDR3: CASGLTGKGEAFF. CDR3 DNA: TGTGCCAGCGGACTTACAGGGAAAGGGGAAGCTTTCTTT.

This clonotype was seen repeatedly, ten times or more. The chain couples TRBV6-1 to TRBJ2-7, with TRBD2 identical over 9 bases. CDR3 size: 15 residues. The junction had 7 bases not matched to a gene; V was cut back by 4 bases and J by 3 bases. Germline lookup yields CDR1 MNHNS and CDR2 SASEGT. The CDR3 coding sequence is TGTGCCAGCAGTGGGATATCTAGCGGGAACTACGAGCAGTACTTC. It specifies CASSGISSGNYEQYF.

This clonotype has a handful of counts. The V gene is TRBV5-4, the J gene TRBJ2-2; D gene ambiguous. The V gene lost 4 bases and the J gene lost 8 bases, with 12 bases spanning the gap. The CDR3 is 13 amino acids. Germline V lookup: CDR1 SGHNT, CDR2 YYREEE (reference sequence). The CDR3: CASSPRTSGELFF. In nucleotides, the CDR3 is TGTGCCAGCAGCCCTAGGACCTCGGGGGAGCTGTTTTTT.

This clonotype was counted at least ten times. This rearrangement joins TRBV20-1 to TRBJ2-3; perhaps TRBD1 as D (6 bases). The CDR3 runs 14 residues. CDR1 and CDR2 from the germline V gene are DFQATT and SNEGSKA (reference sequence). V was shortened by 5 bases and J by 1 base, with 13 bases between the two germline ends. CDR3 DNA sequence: TGCAGTGCTGGTCGAGGGGGAGGCACAGATACGCAGTATTTT. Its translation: CSAGRGGGTDTQYF.

CDR3: CATSDSTGQETQYF. The CDR3 DNA is TGTGCCACCAGTGATTCGACAGGGCAAGAGACCCAGTACTTC. V and J are TRBV24-1 and TRBJ2-5, with TRBD1 matching over 7 bases. Germline CDR1 reads KGHDR; CDR2 reads SFDVKD. The CDR3 is 14 amino acids. Trimming cost V 2 bases and J 2 bases; bases outside gene matches: 1.

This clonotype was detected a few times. CDR3 amino acids: CASSYAGGGFSSYEQYF. CDR3 in DNA: TGTGCCAGCAGCTATGCGGGGGGCGGTTTTAGCTCCTACGAGCAGTACTTC. This chain joins TRBV27 and TRBJ2-7; TRBD2 agrees at 8 bases. CDR1 and CDR2 from the germline V gene are MNHEY and SMNVEV (reference sequence). The V and J ends lost 6 bases and 0 bases, in that order; junction bases with no gene match: 13. CDR3 size: 17 residues.

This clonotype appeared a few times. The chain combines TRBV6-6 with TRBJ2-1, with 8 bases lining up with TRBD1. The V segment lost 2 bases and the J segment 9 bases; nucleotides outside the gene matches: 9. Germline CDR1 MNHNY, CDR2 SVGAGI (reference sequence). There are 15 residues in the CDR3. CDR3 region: CASSYTMEDRVEQFF. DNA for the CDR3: TGTGCCAGCAGTTACACCATGGAGGACAGGGTTGAGCAGTTCTTC.

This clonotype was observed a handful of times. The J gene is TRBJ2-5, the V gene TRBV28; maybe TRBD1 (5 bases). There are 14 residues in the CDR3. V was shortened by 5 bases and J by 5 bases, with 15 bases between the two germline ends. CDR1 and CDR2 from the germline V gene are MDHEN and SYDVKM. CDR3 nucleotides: TGTGCCAGCAGTATTGAAGGGGCCCGGGAGACCCAGTACTTC. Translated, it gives CASSIEGARETQYF.

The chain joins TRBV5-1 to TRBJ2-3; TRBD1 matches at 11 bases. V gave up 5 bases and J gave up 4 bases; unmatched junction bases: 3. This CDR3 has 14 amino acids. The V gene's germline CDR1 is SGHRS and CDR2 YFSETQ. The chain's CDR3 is CASRGTGGSDTQYF. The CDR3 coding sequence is TGCGCCAGCAGGGGGACAGGGGGATCAGATACGCAGTATTTT. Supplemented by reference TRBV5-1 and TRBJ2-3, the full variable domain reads KAGVTQTPRYLIKTRGQQVTLSCSPISGHRSVSWYQQTPGQGLQFLFEYFSETQRNKGNFPGRFSGRQFSNSRSEMNVSTLELGDSALYLCASRGTGGSDTQYFGPGTRLTVL.

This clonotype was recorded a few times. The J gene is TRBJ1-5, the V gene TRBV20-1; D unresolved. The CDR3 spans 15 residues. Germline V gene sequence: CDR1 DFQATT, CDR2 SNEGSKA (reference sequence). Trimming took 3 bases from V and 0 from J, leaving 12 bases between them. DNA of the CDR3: TGCAGTGCTAGCGATTTCACAGATAGCAATCAGCCCCAGCATTTT. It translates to CSASDFTDSNQPQHF.

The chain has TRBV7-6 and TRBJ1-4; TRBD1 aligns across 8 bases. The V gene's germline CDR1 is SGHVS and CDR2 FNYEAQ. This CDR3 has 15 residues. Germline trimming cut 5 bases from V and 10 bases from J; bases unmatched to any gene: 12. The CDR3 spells CASSPGGSLGGKLFF. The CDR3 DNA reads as TGTGCCAGCAGCCCAGGGGGCAGTTTAGGAGGAAAACTGTTTTTT.

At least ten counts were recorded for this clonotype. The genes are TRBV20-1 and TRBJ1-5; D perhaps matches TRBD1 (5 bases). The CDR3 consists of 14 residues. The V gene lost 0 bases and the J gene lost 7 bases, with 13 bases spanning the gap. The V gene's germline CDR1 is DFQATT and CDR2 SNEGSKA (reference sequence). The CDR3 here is CSARDRDVHQPQHF. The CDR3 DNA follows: TGCAGTGCTAGAGACAGGGATGTCCACCAGCCCCAGCATTTT.

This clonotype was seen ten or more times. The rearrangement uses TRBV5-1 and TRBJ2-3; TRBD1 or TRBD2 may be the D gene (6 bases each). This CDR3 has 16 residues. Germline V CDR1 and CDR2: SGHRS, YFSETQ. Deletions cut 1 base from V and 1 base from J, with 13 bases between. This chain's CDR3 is CASSLFPGAGTDTQYF. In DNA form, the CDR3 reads TGCGCCAGCAGCTTGTTTCCGGGGGCCGGCACAGATACGCAGTATTTT.

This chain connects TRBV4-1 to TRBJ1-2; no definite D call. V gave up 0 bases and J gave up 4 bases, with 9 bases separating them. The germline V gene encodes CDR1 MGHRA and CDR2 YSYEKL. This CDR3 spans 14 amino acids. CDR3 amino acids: CASSQDPGGYGYTF. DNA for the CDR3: TGCGCCAGCAGCCAAGACCCAGGCGGCTATGGCTACACCTTC.

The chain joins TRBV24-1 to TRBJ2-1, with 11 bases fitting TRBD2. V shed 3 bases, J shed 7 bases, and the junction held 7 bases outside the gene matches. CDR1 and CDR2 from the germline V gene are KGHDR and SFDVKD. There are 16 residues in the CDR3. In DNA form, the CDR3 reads TGTGCCACCAGTGATGGGCTAGCGGGGGGTCGGAATGAGCAGTTCTTC. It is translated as CATSDGLAGGRNEQFF.

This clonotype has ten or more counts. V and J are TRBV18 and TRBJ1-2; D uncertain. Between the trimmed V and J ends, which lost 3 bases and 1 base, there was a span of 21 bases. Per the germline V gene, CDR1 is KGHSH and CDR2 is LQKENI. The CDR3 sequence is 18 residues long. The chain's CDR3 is CASSPIPMGFAVNYGYTF. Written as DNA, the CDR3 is TGTGCCAGCTCACCGATACCCATGGGATTTGCGGTTAACTATGGCTACACCTTC. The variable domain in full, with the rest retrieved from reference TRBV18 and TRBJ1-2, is NAGVMQNPRHLVRRRGQEARLRCSPMKGHSHVYWYRQLPEEGLKFMVYLQKENIIDESGMPKERFSAEFPKEGPSILRIQQVVRGDSAAYFCASSPIPMGFAVNYGYTFGSGTRLTVV.

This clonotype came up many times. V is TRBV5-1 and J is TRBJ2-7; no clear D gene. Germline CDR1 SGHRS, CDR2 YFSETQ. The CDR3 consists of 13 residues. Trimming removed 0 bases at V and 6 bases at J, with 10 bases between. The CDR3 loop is CASSLDRDREQYF. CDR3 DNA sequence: TGCGCCAGCAGCTTGGACAGAGACCGCGAGCAGTACTTC.

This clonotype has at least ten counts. CDR3 in amino acids: CASSLARRLDSYEQYF. Here the CDR3 DNA reads TGTGCCAGCAGCTTAGCGCGCCGCCTGGACTCCTACGAGCAGTACTTC. V and J are TRBV7-2 and TRBJ2-7; D gene ambiguous. CDR1 SGHTA and CDR2 FQGNSA come from the germline V gene. Trimming removed 0 bases at V and 0 bases at J, with 12 bases between. The CDR3 extends over 16 amino acids.

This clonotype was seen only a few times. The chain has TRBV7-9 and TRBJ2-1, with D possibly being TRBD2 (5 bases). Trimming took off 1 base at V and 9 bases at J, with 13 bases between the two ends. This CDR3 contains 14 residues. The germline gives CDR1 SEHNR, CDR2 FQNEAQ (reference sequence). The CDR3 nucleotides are TGTGCCAGCAGCTTAGAGCTACGGGGAGCTGAGCAGTTCTTC. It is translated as CASSLELRGAEQFF. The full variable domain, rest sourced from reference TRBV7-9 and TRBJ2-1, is DTGVSQNPRHKITKRGQNVTFRCDPISEHNRLYWYRQTLGQGPEFLTYFQNEAQLEKSRLLSDRFSAERPKGSFSTLEIQRTEQGDSAMYLCASSLELRGAEQFFGPGTRLTVL.

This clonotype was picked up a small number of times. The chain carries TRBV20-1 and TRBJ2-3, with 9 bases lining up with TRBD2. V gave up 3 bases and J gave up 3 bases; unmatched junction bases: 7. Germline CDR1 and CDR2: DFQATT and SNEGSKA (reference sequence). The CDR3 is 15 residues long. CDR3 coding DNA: TGCAGTGCTAGTCCTGCGGGGGGGCGGACAGATACGCAGTATTTT. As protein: CSASPAGGRTDTQYF.

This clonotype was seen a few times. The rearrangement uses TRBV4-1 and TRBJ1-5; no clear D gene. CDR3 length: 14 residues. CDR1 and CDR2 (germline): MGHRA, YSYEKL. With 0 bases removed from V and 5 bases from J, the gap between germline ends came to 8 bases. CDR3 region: CASSQEPVYQPQHF. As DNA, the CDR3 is TGCGCCAGCAGCCAAGAGCCGGTCTATCAGCCCCAGCATTTT.

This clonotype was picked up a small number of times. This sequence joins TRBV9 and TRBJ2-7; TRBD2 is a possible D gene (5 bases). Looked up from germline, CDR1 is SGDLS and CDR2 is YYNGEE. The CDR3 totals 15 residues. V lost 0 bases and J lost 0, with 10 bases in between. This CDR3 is CASSVGGLSSYEQYF. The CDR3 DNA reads TGTGCCAGCAGCGTAGGAGGGTTGAGCTCCTACGAGCAGTACTTC.